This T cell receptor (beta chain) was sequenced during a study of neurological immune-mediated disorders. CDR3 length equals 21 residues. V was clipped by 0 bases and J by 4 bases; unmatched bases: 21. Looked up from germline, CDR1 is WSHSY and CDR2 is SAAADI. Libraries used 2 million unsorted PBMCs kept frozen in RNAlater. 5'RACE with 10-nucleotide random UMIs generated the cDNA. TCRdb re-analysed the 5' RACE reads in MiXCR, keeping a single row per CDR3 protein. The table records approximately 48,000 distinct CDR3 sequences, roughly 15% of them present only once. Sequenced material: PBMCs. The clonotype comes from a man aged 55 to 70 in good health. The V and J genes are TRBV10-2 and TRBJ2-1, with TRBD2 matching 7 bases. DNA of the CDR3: TGCGCCAGCAGTGAGTCGGGGGGACTAAGGCCCCAAGAGCCAGCGTACAATGAGCAGTTCTTC. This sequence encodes CASSESGGLRPQEPAYNEQFF.